This TCR beta chain was recorded in a study of blood T cell repertoires in COVID-19. Overall study: Spain, Italy and the United States supplied samples that represented acute and convalescent COVID-19. The analysed material was cDNA or gDNA that came from T cells, B-cell-depleted T cells, or PBMCs.

Original analysis: Using reference gene primer amplification, nucleated cell counts were estimated. Assay used: immunoSEQ multiplex PCR; TCRdb lists only in-frame clones, some missing. That table gives V, J and clone size, and the DNA gave D and trimming. Among 160,000 or so clones listed, about 85% were seen once. The sequencing sample was made of peripheral blood. This TCR came from a man between 65 and 80 years old who had recovered from COVID-19.

CDR3 DNA sequence: TGTGCCAGCAGCCTCCCCGGCGTGGCCAGGGGATACGAGCAGTACTTC. This codes for CASSLPGVARGYEQYF. The rearrangement joins TRBV7-2 to TRBJ2-7; a possible D gene is TRBD1 (6 bases). Trimming removed 5 bases at V and 4 bases at J, with 21 bases between. CDR3 length: 16 residues. Germline V gives CDR1 SGHTA, CDR2 FQGNSA.